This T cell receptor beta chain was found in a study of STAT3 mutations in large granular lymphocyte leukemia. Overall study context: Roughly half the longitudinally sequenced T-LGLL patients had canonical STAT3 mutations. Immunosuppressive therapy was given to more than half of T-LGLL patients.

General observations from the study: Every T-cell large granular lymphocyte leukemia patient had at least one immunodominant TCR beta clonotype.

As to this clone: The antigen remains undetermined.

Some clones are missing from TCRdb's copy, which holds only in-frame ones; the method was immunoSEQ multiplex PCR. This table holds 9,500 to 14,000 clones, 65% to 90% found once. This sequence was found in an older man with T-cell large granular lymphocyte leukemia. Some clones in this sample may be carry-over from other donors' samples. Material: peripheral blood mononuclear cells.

The CDR3 sequence is CASRVTGTVSYEQYF. The CDR3 nucleotides read TGTGCCAGCAGAGTGACCGGGACAGTCTCCTACGAGCAGTACTTC. This rearrangement joins TRBV7-2 to TRBJ2-7; 7 bases are a match to TRBD1. The CDR3 extends over 15 amino acids. J was trimmed by 0 bases and V by 6 bases; bases with no gene match: 8. Per germline, CDR1 SGHTA and CDR2 FQGNSA.